Presented here are 10 T cell receptor beta chains from one specimen sequenced in a study of regulatory T cells in long-lasting Graves disease. Time point specified: newly diagnosed GD, antithyroid drugs for less than 3 months. The TCR library was made from RNA that had been extracted from PBMCs in TRIzol. Arm-PCR of CDR3 regions with iRepertoire HTBI primers generated TCR beta libraries. Via MiXCR, TCRdb re-called the multiplex PCR reads, giving one row per CDR3 protein. The data show under 400,000 distinct CDR3 sequences, 16% seen once. The data were also submitted as part of a second study, on T cells in Graves' hyperthyroidism and ophthalmopathy.

This sample comprised peripheral blood mononuclear cells (PBMCs), obtained at new diagnosis, from a patient treated with antithyroid drugs. These receptors all come from a man between 40 and 49 years old with Graves disease.

This clonotype was counted only a few times. The genes are TRBV28 and TRBJ1-3; D is undetermined. The CDR3 is made up of 14 amino acids. CDR1 is MDHEN and CDR2 is SYDVKM in the germline V gene. V lost 3 bases to trimming and J lost 5 bases, with 11 bases between them. Here the CDR3 reads CASSFSANRNTIYF. As DNA, the CDR3 is TGTGCCAGCAGTTTTTCAGCGAATCGAAACACCATATATTTT.

The chain has TRBV7-2 and TRBJ2-7, with 8 nucleotides matching TRBD1. Germline V gene data show CDR1 as SGHTA and CDR2 as FQGNSA. The V segment lost 1 base and the J segment 7 bases; nucleotides outside the gene matches: 6. The CDR3 has 14 residues. CDR3 in amino acids: CASSLDQGAGEQYF. Written as DNA, the CDR3 is TGTGCCAGCAGCTTAGATCAGGGGGCGGGGGAGCAGTACTTC.

CDR3 nucleotide sequence: TGTGCCATCAGTGAGTCGAGACTAACGACCCCCCCCTTAAATGAGCAGTTCTTC. It is translated as CAISESRLTTPPLNEQFF. The J gene is TRBJ2-1, the V gene TRBV10-3; D may be TRBD2 (5 bases). CDR1 is ENHRY, CDR2 SYGVKD, per germline. V gave up 0 bases and J gave up 7 bases, with 22 bases separating them. The CDR3 consists of 18 residues.

There are many counts of this clonotype. The rearrangement uses TRBV28 and TRBJ2-1; either TRBD1 or TRBD2 may fit D (6 bases each). Trimming removed 3 bases at V and 5 bases at J, with 17 bases between. Germline-derived CDR1 and CDR2 are MDHEN and SYDVKM. This CDR3 is built from 16 residues. The CDR3, as DNA: TGTGCCAGCAGTTTTGGGGGGCCCCCCTTAGACAATGAGCAGTTCTTC. Translation gives CASSFGGPPLDNEQFF.

In its sample, this clonotype was seen many times. This chain connects TRBV7-3 to TRBJ2-1, with D tentatively TRBD1 (5 bases). Trimming shortened V by 2 bases and J by 5 bases, and 7 bases separated the two germline ends. Per germline, CDR1 SGHTA and CDR2 FQGTGA. This CDR3 contains 13 residues. CDR3 sequence: CASSLAGNNEQFF. CDR3 DNA: TGTGCCAGCAGCTTAGCAGGGAACAATGAGCAGTTCTTC.

CDR3 coding DNA: TGTGCCAGCAGTTACTCGAATGAGCCGCATGAGCAGTTCTTC. Amino acid sequence: CASSYSNEPHEQFF. The gene calls are TRBV6-5 and TRBJ2-1; D is unresolved. Trimming pared 0 bases from V and 8 bases from J, leaving 11 bases between. The CDR3 has 14 residues. CDR1 is MNHEY, CDR2 SVGAGI, per germline.

This clonotype was picked up many times. V is TRBV20-1 and J is TRBJ2-3; D may be TRBD1 (6 bases). The V end was cut by 0 bases, the J end by 4 bases, with 11 bases between. In germline, CDR1 is DFQATT, CDR2 SNEGSKA (reference sequence). This CDR3 has 14 amino acids. The CDR3 region has the DNA TGCAGTGCTAGAGATATCAGGGGCCCAGATACGCAGTATTTT. It yields the protein CSARDIRGPDTQYF.

This clonotype appeared a single time. This chain connects TRBV24-1 to TRBJ1-1; 9 bases line up with TRBD1. The germline CDR1 and CDR2 sequences are KGHDR and SFDVKD. J lost 7 bases, V lost 1 base, and 12 bases had no gene match. The CDR3 length is 17 residues. The CDR3 sequence: CATSDLRSIQGAGEAFF. In nucleotides, the CDR3 is TGTGCCACCAGTGATTTACGATCTATACAGGGGGCGGGTGAAGCTTTCTTT.

Comment on this clonotype: A read error may be the cause here, since a much bigger clone is one base away. The chain couples TRBV6-1 to TRBJ1-5; no clear D gene. CDR3 length: 14 amino acids. Germline lookup yields CDR1 MNHNS and CDR2 SASEGT. V gave up 1 base and J gave up 5 bases, with 9 bases separating them. CDR3 sequence: CASSEGGRYQPQHF. For the CDR3, the DNA is TGTGCCAGCAGTGAAGGGGGTAGGTATCAGCCCCAGCATTTT.

This clonotype was recorded a few times. The chain employs TRBV7-9 and TRBJ2-1; 9 bases match TRBD1. Germline values: CDR1 SEHNR, CDR2 FQNEAQ (reference sequence). The CDR3 has 16 amino acids. Trimming cost V 4 bases and J 4 bases; bases outside gene matches: 8. CDR3 residues: CASSSTGGYSYNEQFF. CDR3 coding DNA: TGTGCCAGCAGCTCTACAGGGGGCTACTCATACAATGAGCAGTTCTTC.